These 5 T cell receptor beta chains share one sample of origin, sequenced in a study of blood T cells in healthy people across ages (dated by TCRdb to about 2015). The method behind the library was 5' RACE. Sequencer: Illumina HiSeq 2500. A second PCR of roughly 6 to 11 cycles was run with a J-beta primer mix and a sample-barcoded 5' primer. The public reads were quality trimmed at Q25 with fastp and then assembled into clones with MiXCR by TCRdb, keeping productive beta chains. Entries are consolidated by CDR3 protein sequence, retaining the most common genes and DNA. Across this sample there are about 780,000 distinct CDR3 sequences, with 25% to 30% seen only once. 2.5% to 3.5% of the sample is taken by the ten largest. The data also belong to a second study, concerning T cells of mothers and their children.

The sequenced material came from blood. The receptors were sampled from a boy between 10 and 17 years old in good health.

This clonotype was observed a few times. This chain links TRBV29-1 with TRBJ2-7, with 10 bases that match TRBD1. This CDR3 is 12 amino acids long. With 7 bases clipped from V and 5 bases from J, the junction kept 5 bases outside the gene matches. Germline assignment: CDR1 SQVTM and CDR2 ANQGSEA. CDR3 bases: TGCAGCGGGACAGGGGGACGGCACGAGCAGTACTTC. It codes for CSGTGGRHEQYF.

V and J are TRBV18 and TRBJ2-1; 8 nucleotides agree with TRBD2. CDR3 size: 14 residues. V lost 2 bases to trimming and J lost 10 bases; unmatched junction nucleotides: 7. Per the germline V gene, CDR1 is KGHSH and CDR2 is LQKENI. This CDR3 reads CASSPTSGGKEQFF. DNA for the CDR3: TGTGCCAGCTCACCAACCAGCGGGGGCAAAGAGCAGTTCTTC.

The chain joins TRBV10-2 to TRBJ2-1; a possible D gene is TRBD2 (6 bases). The ends were cut back, 3 bases at V and 8 bases at J, with 11 bases in the middle. Germline V lookup: CDR1 WSHSY, CDR2 SAAADI. The CDR3 length is 13 residues. In DNA form, the CDR3 reads TGCGCCAGCAGTGAAGGAGGGTTCGATGAGCAGTTCTTC. It translates to CASSEGGFDEQFF.

V gene TRBV18 combines with J gene TRBJ2-5; tentatively, D is TRBD1 (5 bases). The germline V and J ends were trimmed by 3 bases and 5 bases, with 16 bases remaining between them. CDR3 length equals 15 residues. The germline gives CDR1 KGHSH, CDR2 LQKENI. CDR3 DNA sequence: TGTGCCAGCTCACCGAACTCAGGGATGGGGGAGACCCAGTACTTC. Residues: CASSPNSGMGETQYF.

In its sample, this clonotype was seen a few times. The chain couples TRBV19 to TRBJ2-5, with TRBD2 as a possible D gene (6 bases). This CDR3 contains 14 residues. Germline V gives CDR1 LNHDA, CDR2 SQIVND (reference sequence). The V gene lost 3 bases and the J gene lost 5 bases, with 13 bases spanning the gap. The CDR3 protein is CASSIGGGDETQYF. CDR3 nucleotides: TGTGCCAGTAGTATTGGGGGAGGCGATGAGACCCAGTACTTC.